The rows below give T cell receptor beta chains drawn from one sample of a study of cytomegalovirus exposure and HLA in healthy donors. The method was immunoSEQ multiplex PCR; TCRdb's version includes in-frame clones alone and lacks a portion of them. The sample holds under 200,000 clones; about 71% are singletons and the top ten take 1.4% to 1.5%. Sequences were obtained from PBMCs. The receptors come from a man aged 50 to 60 in good health and CMV-seronegative. Both conserved end residues are part of each CDR3. A D gene is named only where the DNA matches it firmly. Rows may omit the clone size; those that give it use once, few, many or a size class.

J: TRBJ2-7; V: TRBV6-1; size: few; D: TRBD1; CDR3: CASSDPAGTGSYEQYF; DNA: TGTGCCAGCAGTGACCCTGCCGGGACAGGGAGCTACGAGCAGTACTTC
J: TRBJ1-2; V: TRBV6-5; size: NA; D: TRBD1; CDR3: CASSTFDRGYGYTF; DNA: TGTGCCAGCAGTACGTTCGACAGGGGCTATGGCTACACCTTC
J: TRBJ1-6; V: TRBV5-6; size: NA; D: NA; CDR3: CASSLVPGSHERSPLHF; DNA: TGTGCCAGCAGCTTGGTCCCGGGAAGTCACGAAAGATCACCCCTCCACTTT
J: TRBJ2-7; V: TRBV29-1; size: NA; D: TRBD1; CDR3: CSAGQGAREQYF; DNA: TGCAGCGCGGGACAGGGGGCAAGGGAGCAGTACTTC
J: TRBJ2-1; V: TRBV6-5; size: NA; D: NA; CDR3: CASSYFDSYNEQFF; DNA: TGTGCCAGCAGTTACTTCGACAGCTACAATGAGCAGTTCTTC
J: TRBJ1-1; V: TRBV15; size: NA; D: NA; CDR3: CATSRGGPNTEAFF; DNA: TGTGCCACCAGCAGGGGAGGACCGAACACTGAAGCTTTCTTT
J: TRBJ1-4; V: TRBV5-8; size: NA; D: TRBD1; CDR3: CASSLGTGTEKLFF; DNA: TGTGCCAGCAGCTTAGGGACAGGGACTGAAAAACTGTTTTTT
J: TRBJ2-1; V: TRBV7-8; size: NA; D: TRBD2; CDR3: CASSLMAGGQNEQFF; DNA: TGTGCCAGCAGCTTAATGGCGGGGGGGCAAAATGAGCAGTTCTTC
J: TRBJ1-4; V: TRBV4-1; size: NA; D: NA; CDR3: CASSQVRGGEGEKLFF; DNA: TGCGCCAGCAGTCAAGTCCGGGGGGGAGAGGGTGAAAAACTGTTTTTT
J: TRBJ2-7; V: TRBV6-5; size: few; D: TRBD2; CDR3: CASSYSTSGGRYEQYF; DNA: TGTGCCAGCAGTTACTCGACTAGCGGGGGCCGTTACGAGCAGTACTTC
J: TRBJ1-2; V: TRBV15; size: NA; D: NA; CDR3: CATSRDSYGYTF; DNA: TGTGCCACCAGCAGGGACAGCTATGGCTACACCTTC
J: TRBJ2-7; V: TRBV7-8; size: NA; D: TRBD1; CDR3: CASIRDRGLHEQYF; DNA: TGTGCCAGCATCCGGGACAGGGGGCTCCACGAGCAGTACTTC
J: TRBJ2-5; V: TRBV9; size: NA; D: TRBD2; CDR3: CASSVEVIAGRRETQYF; DNA: TGTGCCAGCAGCGTAGAGGTGATAGCGGGGAGACGAGAGACCCAGTACTTC
J: TRBJ1-4; V: TRBV19; size: NA; D: NA; CDR3: CASTPGEKLFF; DNA: TGTGCCAGTACCCCCGGTGAAAAACTGTTTTTT
J: TRBJ2-4; V: TRBV29-1; size: few; D: NA; CDR3: CSVESSRSKNIQYF; DNA: TGCAGCGTTGAATCCAGTCGCTCCAAAAACATTCAGTACTTC
J: TRBJ2-1; V: TRBV7-2; size: NA; D: TRBD1; CDR3: CASSYRTGNEQFF; DNA: TGTGCCAGCAGCTATAGGACAGGGAATGAGCAGTTCTTC
J: TRBJ2-7; V: TRBV13; size: once; D: TRBD2; CDR3: CASSHSSGGVTYEQYF; DNA: TGTGCCAGCAGCCACTCTAGCGGGGGAGTAACCTACGAGCAGTACTTC
J: TRBJ1-1; V: TRBV2; size: NA; D: NA; CDR3: CASNRQFNTEAFF; DNA: TGTGCCAGCAATAGACAGTTCAACACTGAAGCTTTCTTT
J: TRBJ1-2; V: TRBV6-4; size: NA; D: TRBD1; CDR3: CASSPTGTAPFGYTF; DNA: TGTGCCAGCAGCCCTACTGGGACAGCTCCGTTCGGCTACACCTTC
J: TRBJ1-5; V: TRBV18; size: NA; D: NA; CDR3: CASSPQGQNQPQHF; DNA: TGTGCCAGCTCACCCCAGGGGCAGAATCAGCCCCAGCATTTT
J: TRBJ2-3; V: TRBV6-1; size: NA; D: NA; CDR3: CASSLTADTQYF; DNA: TGTGCCAGCAGTCTGACAGCAGATACGCAGTATTTT
J: TRBJ1-2; V: TRBV7-9; size: NA; D: TRBD1; CDR3: CASSHAIRQGDYGYTF; DNA: TGTGCCAGCAGCCACGCGATTCGACAGGGTGACTATGGCTACACCTTC
J: TRBJ2-5; V: TRBV9; size: NA; D: NA; CDR3: CASSPTGVQETQYF; DNA: TGTGCCAGCAGCCCCACGGGAGTTCAAGAGACCCAGTACTTC
J: TRBJ2-5; V: TRBV25-1; size: NA; D: NA; CDR3: CASSEFLGRQETQYF; DNA: TGTGCCAGCAGTGAATTTCTGGGGAGACAAGAGACCCAGTACTTC
J: TRBJ1-4; V: TRBV18; size: few; D: NA; CDR3: CASSPTTTNEKLFF; DNA: TGTGCCAGCTCACCCACTACAACTAATGAAAAACTGTTTTTT
J: TRBJ2-5; V: TRBV5-4; size: NA; D: NA; CDR3: CASSALGQTQETQYF; DNA: TGTGCCAGCAGCGCACTTGGACAGACCCAAGAGACCCAGTACTTC
J: TRBJ1-5; V: TRBV5-1; size: NA; D: NA; CDR3: CASSWGGAEQPQHF; DNA: TGCGCCAGCAGCTGGGGCGGGGCGGAACAGCCCCAGCATTTT
J: TRBJ1-2; V: TRBV6-1; size: NA; D: NA; CDR3: CASSEVTPNYGYTF; DNA: TGTGCCAGCAGTGAAGTAACACCTAACTATGGCTACACCTTC
J: TRBJ2-7; V: TRBV5-1; size: NA; D: NA; CDR3: CASSLSPPEQYF; DNA: TGCGCCAGCAGCTTAAGTCCGCCCGAGCAGTACTTC
J: TRBJ1-6; V: TRBV6-1; size: NA; D: TRBD1; CDR3: CASSEPLWTGAYNSPLHF; DNA: TGTGCCAGCAGTGAACCCCTTTGGACAGGGGCCTATAATTCACCCCTCCACTTT
J: TRBJ1-1; V: TRBV2; size: NA; D: TRBD1; CDR3: CASKNDRATEAFF; DNA: TGTGCCAGCAAGAACGACAGGGCCACTGAAGCTTTCTTT
J: TRBJ1-1; V: TRBV5-6; size: few; D: NA; CDR3: CASSSFRARLVNTEAFF; DNA: TGTGCCAGCAGCTCCTTCAGGGCTAGGCTAGTGAACACTGAAGCTTTCTTT
J: TRBJ2-7; V: TRBV27; size: NA; D: NA; CDR3: CASRRGPYSYEQYF; DNA: TGTGCCAGCAGGCGGGGACCCTATTCCTACGAGCAGTACTTC
J: TRBJ1-6; V: TRBV6-5; size: NA; D: TRBD1; CDR3: CASSPGQVYNSPLHF; DNA: TGTGCCAGCAGCCCTGGACAGGTCTATAATTCACCCCTCCACTTT
J: TRBJ1-1; V: TRBV5-4; size: NA; D: NA; CDR3: CASSLAPGQINTEAFF; DNA: TGTGCCAGCAGCTTGGCCCCTGGGCAGATTAACACTGAAGCTTTCTTT
J: TRBJ1-1; V: TRBV4-1; size: few; D: NA; CDR3: CASSQERQRNTEAFF; DNA: TGCGCCAGCAGCCAAGAACGGCAGCGAAACACTGAAGCTTTCTTT
J: TRBJ2-7; V: TRBV6-5; size: NA; D: NA; CDR3: CASTKEGGPPGEQYF; DNA: TGTGCCAGCACCAAGGAGGGGGGGCCTCCCGGGGAGCAGTACTTC
J: TRBJ2-2; V: TRBV28; size: few; D: NA; CDR3: CASSPVFGGLRDGELFF; DNA: TGTGCCAGCAGCCCCGTCTTTGGGGGCCTTCGTGATGGGGAGCTGTTTTTT
J: TRBJ2-2; V: TRBV6-5; size: NA; D: TRBD2; CDR3: CASSNGGAAGELFF; DNA: TGTGCCAGCAGTAACGGGGGGGCCGCCGGGGAGCTGTTTTTT
J: TRBJ1-5; V: TRBV6-1; size: few; D: NA; CDR3: CASSERQGSGQPQHF; DNA: TGTGCCAGCAGTGAAAGGCAGGGATCAGGGCAGCCCCAGCATTTT
J: TRBJ1-4; V: TRBV6-5; size: NA; D: NA; CDR3: CASSYQASDEKLFF; DNA: TGTGCCAGCAGTTACCAGGCCAGTGATGAAAAACTGTTTTTT
J: TRBJ1-5; V: TRBV5-4; size: few; D: NA; CDR3: CASSLGSGQPQHF; DNA: TGTGCCAGCAGCTTGGGGTCGGGGCAGCCCCAGCATTTT
J: TRBJ2-7; V: TRBV5-6; size: once; D: NA; CDR3: CASSLEQGPWGDEQYF; DNA: TGTGCCAGCAGCTTGGAGCAGGGCCCCTGGGGGGACGAGCAGTACTTC
J: TRBJ1-2; V: TRBV28; size: NA; D: TRBD1; CDR3: CASSPGQGYGYTF; DNA: TGTGCCAGCAGTCCGGGACAGGGGTATGGCTACACCTTC
J: TRBJ1-1; V: TRBV5-4; size: NA; D: TRBD1; CDR3: CASSKGQGNTEAFF; DNA: TGTGCCAGCAGCAAAGGACAGGGGAACACTGAAGCTTTCTTT
J: TRBJ1-1; V: TRBV18; size: NA; D: NA; CDR3: CASSPANTEAFF; DNA: TGTGCCAGCTCACCGGCGAACACTGAAGCTTTCTTT
J: TRBJ1-1; V: TRBV28; size: NA; D: TRBD1; CDR3: CASIRDRGITEAFF; DNA: TGTGCCAGCATTAGGGACAGGGGAATCACTGAAGCTTTCTTT
J: TRBJ2-5; V: TRBV6-5; size: NA; D: NA; CDR3: CASSYSPDFQETQYF; DNA: TGTGCCAGCAGTTACTCTCCGGACTTCCAAGAGACCCAGTACTTC
J: TRBJ1-2; V: TRBV21-1; size: NA; D: NA; CDR3: CASSKVRDRYGYTF; DNA: TGTGCCAGCAGCAAAGTAAGGGACAGATATGGCTACACCTTC
J: TRBJ1-2; V: TRBV7-2; size: NA; D: NA; CDR3: CASSLIGTQYGYTF; DNA: TGTGCCAGCAGCTTAATCGGGACACAGTATGGCTACACCTTC
J: TRBJ2-5; V: TRBV2; size: NA; D: TRBD2; CDR3: CASGLAGLETQYF; DNA: TGTGCCAGCGGGCTAGCGGGGTTAGAGACCCAGTACTTC
J: TRBJ2-5; V: TRBV15; size: once; D: TRBD1; CDR3: CATSEGASGQGETQYF; DNA: TGTGCCACCAGCGAGGGGGCTTCCGGACAGGGAGAGACCCAGTACTTC
J: TRBJ2-3; V: TRBV7-2; size: few; D: NA; CDR3: CASSPRRDIPTDTQYF; DNA: TGTGCCAGCAGCCCGCGCAGGGATATCCCCACAGATACGCAGTATTTT
J: TRBJ1-5; V: TRBV27; size: NA; D: TRBD1; CDR3: CASSSLSGQGLYSNQPQHF; DNA: TGTGCCAGCAGTTCCCTCTCGGGACAGGGACTTTATAGCAATCAGCCCCAGCATTTT
J: TRBJ2-7; V: TRBV5-1; size: few; D: NA; CDR3: CASSLTEARSSYEQYF; DNA: TGCGCCAGCAGCTTGACGGAGGCAAGGAGCTCCTACGAGCAGTACTTC
J: TRBJ2-7; V: TRBV2; size: NA; D: TRBD1; CDR3: CASRADRGPYEQYF; DNA: TGTGCCAGCAGGGCGGACAGGGGCCCCTACGAGCAGTACTTC
J: TRBJ1-1; V: TRBV19; size: NA; D: NA; CDR3: CASSTGGKLNTEAFF; DNA: TGTGCCAGTAGTACCGGAGGAAAACTGAACACTGAAGCTTTCTTT
J: TRBJ1-1; V: TRBV5-1; size: NA; D: NA; CDR3: CASSLTGPNTEAFF; DNA: TGCGCCAGCAGCTTGACAGGGCCGAACACTGAAGCTTTCTTT
J: TRBJ2-3; V: TRBV11-1; size: NA; D: NA; CDR3: CASSWQGDTDTQYF; DNA: TGTGCCAGCAGCTGGCAGGGCGACACAGATACGCAGTATTTT
J: TRBJ1-6; V: TRBV6-5; size: NA; D: NA; CDR3: CASSAQGLNSPLHF; DNA: TGTGCCAGCAGTGCACAGGGTCTTAATTCACCCCTCCACTTT